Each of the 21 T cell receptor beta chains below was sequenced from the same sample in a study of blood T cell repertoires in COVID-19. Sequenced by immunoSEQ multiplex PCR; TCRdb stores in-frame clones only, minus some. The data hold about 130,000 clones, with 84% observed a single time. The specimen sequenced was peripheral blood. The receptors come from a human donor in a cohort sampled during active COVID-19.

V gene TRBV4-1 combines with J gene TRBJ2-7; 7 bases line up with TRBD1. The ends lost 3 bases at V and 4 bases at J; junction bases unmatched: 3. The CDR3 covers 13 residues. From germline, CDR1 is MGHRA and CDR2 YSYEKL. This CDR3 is CASSQDRTYEQYF. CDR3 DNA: TGCGCCAGCAGCCAGGACAGGACATACGAGCAGTACTTC.

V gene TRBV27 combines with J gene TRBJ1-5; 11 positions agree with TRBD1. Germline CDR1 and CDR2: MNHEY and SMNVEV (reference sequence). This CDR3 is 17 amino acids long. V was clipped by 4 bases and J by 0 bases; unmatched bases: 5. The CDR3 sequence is CASSSGTGGLSNQPQHF. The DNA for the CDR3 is TGTGCCAGCAGTTCAGGGACAGGGGGGCTTAGCAATCAGCCCCAGCATTTT.

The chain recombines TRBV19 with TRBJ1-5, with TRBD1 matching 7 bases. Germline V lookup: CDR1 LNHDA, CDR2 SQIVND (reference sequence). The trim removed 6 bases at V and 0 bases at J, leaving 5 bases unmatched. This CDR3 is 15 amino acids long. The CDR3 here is CASRKDRTSNQPQHF. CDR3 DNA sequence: TGTGCCAGTAGAAAGGACAGGACTAGCAATCAGCCCCAGCATTTT. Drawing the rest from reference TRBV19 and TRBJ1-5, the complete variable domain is DGGITQSPKYLFRKEGQNVTLSCEQNLNHDAMYWYRQDPGQGLRLIYYSQIVNDFQKGDIAEGYSVSREKKESFPLTVTSAQKNPTAFYLCASRKDRTSNQPQHFGDGTRLSIL.

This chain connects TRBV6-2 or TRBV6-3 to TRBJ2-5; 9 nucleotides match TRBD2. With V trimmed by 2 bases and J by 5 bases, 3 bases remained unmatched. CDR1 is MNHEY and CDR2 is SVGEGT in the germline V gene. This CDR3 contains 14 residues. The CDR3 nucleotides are TGTGCCAGCAGTTACGTGCGGGGGGGGGAGACCCAGTACTTC. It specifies CASSYVRGGETQYF.

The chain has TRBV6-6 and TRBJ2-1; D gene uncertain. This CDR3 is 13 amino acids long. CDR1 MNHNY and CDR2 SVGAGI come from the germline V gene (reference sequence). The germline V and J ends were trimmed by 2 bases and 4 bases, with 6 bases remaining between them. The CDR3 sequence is CASSYGRYNEQFF. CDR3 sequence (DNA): TGTGCCAGCAGTTACGGCAGATACAATGAGCAGTTCTTC.

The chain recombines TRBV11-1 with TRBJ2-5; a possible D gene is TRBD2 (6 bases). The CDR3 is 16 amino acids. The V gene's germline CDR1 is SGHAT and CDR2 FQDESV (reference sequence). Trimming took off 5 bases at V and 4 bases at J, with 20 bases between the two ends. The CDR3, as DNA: TGTGCCAGCAGCCCTTGGGCGGGGCTGCGAACAGAGACCCAGTACTTC. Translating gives CASSPWAGLRTETQYF.

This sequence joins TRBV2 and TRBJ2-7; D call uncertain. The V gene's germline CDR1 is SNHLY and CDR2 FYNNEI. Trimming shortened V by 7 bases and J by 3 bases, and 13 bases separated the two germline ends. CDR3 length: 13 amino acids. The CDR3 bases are TGTGCCAGCAAGGAGAACCGCGGCTACGAGCAGTACTTC. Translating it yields CASKENRGYEQYF.

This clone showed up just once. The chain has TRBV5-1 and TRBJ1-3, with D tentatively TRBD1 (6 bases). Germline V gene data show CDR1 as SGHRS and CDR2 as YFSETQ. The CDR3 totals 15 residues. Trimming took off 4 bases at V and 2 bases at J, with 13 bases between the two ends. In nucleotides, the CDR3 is TGCGCCAGCAGCCCGTCGTGGGGGCCTGGAAACACCATATATTTT. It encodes CASSPSWGPGNTIYF.

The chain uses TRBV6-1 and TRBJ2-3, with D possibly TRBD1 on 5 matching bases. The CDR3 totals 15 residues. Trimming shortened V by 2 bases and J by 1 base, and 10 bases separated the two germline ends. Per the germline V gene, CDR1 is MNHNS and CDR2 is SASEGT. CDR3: CASSELQVGTDTQYF. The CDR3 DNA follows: TGTGCCAGCAGTGAATTACAGGTTGGCACAGATACGCAGTATTTT.

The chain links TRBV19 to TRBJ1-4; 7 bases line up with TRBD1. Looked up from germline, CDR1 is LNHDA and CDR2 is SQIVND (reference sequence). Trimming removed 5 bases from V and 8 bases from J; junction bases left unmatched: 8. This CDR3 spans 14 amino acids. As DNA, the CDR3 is TGTGCCAGTAGTGTACAGGGGCAGCGGGAAAAACTGTTTTTT. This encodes CASSVQGQREKLFF.

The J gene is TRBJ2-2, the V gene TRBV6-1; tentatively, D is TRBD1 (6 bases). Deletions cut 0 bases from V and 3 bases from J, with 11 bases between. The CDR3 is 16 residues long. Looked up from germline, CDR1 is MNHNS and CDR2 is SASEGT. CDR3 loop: CASSEAADRHTGELFF. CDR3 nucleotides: TGTGCCAGCAGTGAAGCCGCCGACAGGCACACCGGGGAGCTGTTTTTT.

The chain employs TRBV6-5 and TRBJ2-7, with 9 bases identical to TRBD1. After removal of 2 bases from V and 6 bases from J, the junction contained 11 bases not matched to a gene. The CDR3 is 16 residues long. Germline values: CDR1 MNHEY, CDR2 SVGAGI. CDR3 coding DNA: TGTGCCAGCAGTTACCTGACCGGGACAGGGTTAAGCGAGCAGTACTTC. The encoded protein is CASSYLTGTGLSEQYF.

This CDR3 reads CASSEQVLNTEAFF. Here the CDR3 DNA reads TGTGCCAGCAGCGAACAGGTATTGAACACTGAAGCTTTCTTT. The gene calls are TRBV11-2 and TRBJ1-1; perhaps TRBD1 as D (5 bases). V lost 5 bases, J lost 0 bases, and 10 bases lay in between. This CDR3 spans 14 amino acids. CDR1 SGHAT and CDR2 FQNNGV come from the germline V gene. The variable domain in full, completed from reference TRBV11-2 and TRBJ1-1, reads EAGVAQSPRYKIIEKRQSVAFWCNPISGHATLYWYQQILGQGPKLLIQFQNNGVVDDSQLPKDRFSAERLKGVDSTLKIQPAKLEDSAVYLCASSEQVLNTEAFFGQGTRLTVV.

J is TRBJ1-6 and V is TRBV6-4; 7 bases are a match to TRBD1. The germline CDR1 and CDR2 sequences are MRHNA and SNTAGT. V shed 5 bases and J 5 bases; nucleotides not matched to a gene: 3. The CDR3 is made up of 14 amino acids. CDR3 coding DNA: TGTGCCAGCAGTCGGGACAGAAATAATTCACCCCTCCACTTT. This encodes CASSRDRNNSPLHF.

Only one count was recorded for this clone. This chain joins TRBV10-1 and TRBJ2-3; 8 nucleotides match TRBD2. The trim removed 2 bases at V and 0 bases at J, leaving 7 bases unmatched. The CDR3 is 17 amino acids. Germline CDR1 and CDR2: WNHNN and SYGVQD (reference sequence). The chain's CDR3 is CASSEAGGTTSTDTQYF. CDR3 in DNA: TGCGCCAGCAGTGAGGCGGGGGGCACCACTAGCACAGATACGCAGTATTTT.

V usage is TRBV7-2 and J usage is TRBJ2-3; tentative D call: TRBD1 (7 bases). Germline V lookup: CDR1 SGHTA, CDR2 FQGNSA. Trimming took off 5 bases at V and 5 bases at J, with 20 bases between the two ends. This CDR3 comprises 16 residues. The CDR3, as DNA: TGTGCCAGCAGCCATACTCGGACAGGAGCGGGAGATACGCAGTATTTT. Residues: CASSHTRTGAGDTQYF.

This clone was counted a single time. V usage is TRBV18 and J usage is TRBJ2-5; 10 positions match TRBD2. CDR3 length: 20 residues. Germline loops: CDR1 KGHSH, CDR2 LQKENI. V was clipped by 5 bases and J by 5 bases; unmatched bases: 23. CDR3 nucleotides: TGTGCCAGCTCAGCCGGGCCGGGACTAGCGATCCCCAGGGCGGAGGAGACCCAGTACTTC. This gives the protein CASSAGPGLAIPRAEETQYF.

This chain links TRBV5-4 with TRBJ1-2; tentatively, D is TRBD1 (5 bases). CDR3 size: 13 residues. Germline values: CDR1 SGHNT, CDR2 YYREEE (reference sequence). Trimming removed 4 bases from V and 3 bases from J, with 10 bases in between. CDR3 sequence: CASSTGGDYGYTF. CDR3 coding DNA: TGTGCCAGCAGCACCGGGGGAGACTATGGCTACACCTTC.

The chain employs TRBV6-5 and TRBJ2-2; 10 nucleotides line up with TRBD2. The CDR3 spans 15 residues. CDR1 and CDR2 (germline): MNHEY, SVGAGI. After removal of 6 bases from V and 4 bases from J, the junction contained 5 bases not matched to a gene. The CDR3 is CASRASGGGTGELFF. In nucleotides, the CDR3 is TGTGCCAGCAGGGCTAGCGGGGGCGGCACCGGGGAGCTGTTTTTT.

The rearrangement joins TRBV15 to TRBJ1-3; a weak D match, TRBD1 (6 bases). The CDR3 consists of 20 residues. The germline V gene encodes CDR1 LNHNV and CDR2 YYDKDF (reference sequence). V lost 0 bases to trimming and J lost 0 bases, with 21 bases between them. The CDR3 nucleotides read TGTGCCACCAGCAGAGATACCTCCTTTAACGGACAGACCTCTGGAAACACCATATATTTT. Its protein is CATSRDTSFNGQTSGNTIYF.

The CDR3 region has the DNA TGTGCCAGTAGCCGGGAACTTAGGAACACTGAAGCTTTCTTT. Translation: CASSRELRNTEAFF. The V gene is TRBV19, the J gene TRBJ1-1; the D is unclear. Trimming removed 6 bases from V and 1 base from J, with 12 bases in between. The CDR3 is 14 amino acids. Germline V gene data show CDR1 as LNHDA and CDR2 as SQIVND (reference sequence). The variable domain in full, completed from reference TRBV19 and TRBJ1-1, reads DGGITQSPKYLFRKEGQNVTLSCEQNLNHDAMYWYRQDPGQGLRLIYYSQIVNDFQKGDIAEGYSVSREKKESFPLTVTSAQKNPTAFYLCASSRELRNTEAFFGQGTRLTVV.